The 12 T cell receptor beta chains reported below all come from one sample, sequenced in a study of T cells expressing NK-cell markers. TCRdb re-called the 5' RACE reads and catalogs CDR3 proteins one per entry, DNA excluded. The sample yields a few hundred thousand distinct CDR3 sequences, of which the top ten take up approximately 3.6%. Material: blood T cells: a sorted CD56 or NKG2C T cell subset, CD4+ or CD8+ T cells, or bulk PBMC T cells (not recorded which). These receptors originate from a man aged 18 to 30 in good health.

The chain carries TRBV5-1 and TRBJ2-1; checking the TCRdb D call of TRBD1 is not possible without DNA. CDR3 size: 13 residues. Germline V gene data show CDR1 as SGHRS and CDR2 as YFSETQ. CDR3 loop: CASSLEGKGEQFF. The full variable domain, completed using reference TRBV5-1 and TRBJ2-1, is KAGVTQTPRYLIKTRGQQVTLSCSPISGHRSVSWYQQTPGQGLQFLFEYFSETQRNKGNFPGRFSGRQFSNSRSEMNVSTLELGDSALYLCASSLEGKGEQFFGPGTRLTVL.

The chain employs TRBV28 and TRBJ2-1; TCRdb reports TRBD1, a call that lacks DNA to check it against. The germline CDR1 and CDR2 sequences are MDHEN and SYDVKM. CDR3 size: 18 residues. CDR3: CASSFDLTGRNSYNEQFF.

This chain links TRBV4-2 with TRBJ1-2. Germline values: CDR1 LGHNA, CDR2 YNFKEQ. This CDR3 spans 14 amino acids. The CDR3 reads CASSQGEGSYGYTF.

The V and J genes are TRBV20-1 and TRBJ1-1; TCRdb reports TRBD1, a call that lacks DNA to check it against. This CDR3 region has 14 residues. Germline-derived CDR1 and CDR2 are DFQATT and SNEGSKA (reference sequence). The CDR3 is CSARKGQLNTEAFF.

The chain has TRBV9 and TRBJ1-1; TCRdb picks TRBD1, but there is no DNA to check that call. The length of the CDR3 is 13 residues. Germline V CDR1 and CDR2: SGDLS, YYNGEE. The CDR3 loop is CASSGTGDTEAFF.

The chain recombines TRBV6-6 with TRBJ2-7; TCRdb returns TRBD2, unconfirmable since there is no DNA. The CDR3 length is 13 residues. Per the germline V gene, CDR1 is MNHNY and CDR2 is SVGAGI (reference sequence). Here the CDR3 reads CATHRGITYEQYF.

The chain links TRBV28 to TRBJ2-7; as DNA is missing, the TRBD1 call by TCRdb cannot be tested. Germline V lookup: CDR1 MDHEN, CDR2 SYDVKM. This CDR3 has 13 residues. CDR3 in amino acids: CASGSGTGGEQYF.

The rearrangement joins TRBV5-5 to TRBJ1-3. CDR1 is SGHKS, CDR2 YYEKEE, per germline (reference sequence). The CDR3 loop spans 14 amino acids. CDR3 amino acids: CASSKQPSLNTIYF.

V gene TRBV12-5 combines with J gene TRBJ1-5; TCRdb reports TRBD1, a call that lacks DNA to check it against. This CDR3 is 14 amino acids long. Germline lookup yields CDR1 LGHNT and CDR2 FRNRAP. CDR3 in amino acids: CASGLVDTNQPQHF.

This chain links TRBV11-2 with TRBJ2-3; the TRBD1 assignment by TCRdb is unverifiable without DNA. The CDR3 has 15 amino acids. In germline, CDR1 is SGHAT, CDR2 FQNNGV. The CDR3 sequence: CASSSGARPEDTQYF.

V usage is TRBV4-1 and J usage is TRBJ1-1; without DNA, the TCRdb call of TRBD1 cannot be checked. Germline lookup yields CDR1 MGHRA and CDR2 YSYEKL. CDR3 size: 15 residues. CDR3 loop: CASSRDTGARTEAFF.

CDR3 in amino acids: CSARGQRDNEQFF. The chain carries TRBV20-1 and TRBJ2-1; the TRBD2 assignment by TCRdb is unverifiable without DNA. This CDR3 is built from 13 residues. Germline V gene data show CDR1 as DFQATT and CDR2 as SNEGSKA (reference sequence).